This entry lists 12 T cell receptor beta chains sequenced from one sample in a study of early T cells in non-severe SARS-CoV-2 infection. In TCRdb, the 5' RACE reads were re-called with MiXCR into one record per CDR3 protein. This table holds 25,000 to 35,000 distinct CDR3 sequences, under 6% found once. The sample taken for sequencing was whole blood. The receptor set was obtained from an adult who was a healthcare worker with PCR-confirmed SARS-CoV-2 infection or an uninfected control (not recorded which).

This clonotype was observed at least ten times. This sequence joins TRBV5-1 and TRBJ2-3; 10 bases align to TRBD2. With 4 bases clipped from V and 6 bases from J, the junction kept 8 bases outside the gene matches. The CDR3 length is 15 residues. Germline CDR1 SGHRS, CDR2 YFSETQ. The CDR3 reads CASSMIAGGTDTQYF. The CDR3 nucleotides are TGCGCCAGCAGCATGATAGCGGGAGGTACGGATACGCAGTATTTT.

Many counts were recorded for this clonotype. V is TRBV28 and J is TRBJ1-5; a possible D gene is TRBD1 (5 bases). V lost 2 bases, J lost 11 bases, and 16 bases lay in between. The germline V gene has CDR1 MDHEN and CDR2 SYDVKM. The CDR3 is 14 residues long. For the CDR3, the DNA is TGTGCCAGCAGTTTAGGGACGGTATTTGCGGCCCAGCATTTT. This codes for CASSLGTVFAAQHF.

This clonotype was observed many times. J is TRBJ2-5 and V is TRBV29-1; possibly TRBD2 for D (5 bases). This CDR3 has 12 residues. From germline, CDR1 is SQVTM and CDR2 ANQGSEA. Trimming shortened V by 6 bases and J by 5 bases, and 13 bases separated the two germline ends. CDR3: CSVLDGMETQYF. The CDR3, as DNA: TGCAGCGTCCTTGACGGGATGGAGACCCAGTACTTC.

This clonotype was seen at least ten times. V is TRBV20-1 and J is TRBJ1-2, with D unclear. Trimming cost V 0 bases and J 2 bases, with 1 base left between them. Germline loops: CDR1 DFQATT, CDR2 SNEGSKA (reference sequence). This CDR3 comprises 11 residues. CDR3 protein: CSARENYGYTF. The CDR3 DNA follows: TGCAGTGCTAGAGAGAACTATGGCTACACCTTC.

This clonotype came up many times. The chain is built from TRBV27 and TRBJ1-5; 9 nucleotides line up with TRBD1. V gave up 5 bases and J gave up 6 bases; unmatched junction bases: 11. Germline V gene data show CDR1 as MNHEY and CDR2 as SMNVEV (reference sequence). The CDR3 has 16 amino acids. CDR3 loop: CASSPGQGSRSQPQHF. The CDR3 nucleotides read TGTGCCAGCAGTCCCGGACAGGGGTCGCGATCTCAGCCCCAGCATTTT.

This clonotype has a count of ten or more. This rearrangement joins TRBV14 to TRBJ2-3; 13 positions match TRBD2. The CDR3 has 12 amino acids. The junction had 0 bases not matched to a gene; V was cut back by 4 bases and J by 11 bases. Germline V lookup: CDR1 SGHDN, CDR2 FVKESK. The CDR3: CASSRTSGRQYF. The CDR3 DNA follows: TGTGCCAGCAGCCGGACTAGCGGGAGGCAGTATTTT.

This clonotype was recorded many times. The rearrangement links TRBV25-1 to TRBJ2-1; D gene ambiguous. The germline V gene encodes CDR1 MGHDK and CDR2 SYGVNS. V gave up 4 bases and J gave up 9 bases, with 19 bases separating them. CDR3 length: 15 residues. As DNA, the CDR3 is TGTGCCAGCAGTGGTGCGGCTACCCCTATTGTTGAGCAGTTCTTC. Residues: CASSGAATPIVEQFF.

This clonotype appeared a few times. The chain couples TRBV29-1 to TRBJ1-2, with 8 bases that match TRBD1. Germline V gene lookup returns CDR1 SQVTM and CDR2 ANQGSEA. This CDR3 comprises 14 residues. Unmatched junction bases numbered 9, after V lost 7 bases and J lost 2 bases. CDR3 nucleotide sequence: TGCAGCGCCGCTGGACAGGGAGGCAACTATGGCTACACCTTC. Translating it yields CSAAGQGGNYGYTF.

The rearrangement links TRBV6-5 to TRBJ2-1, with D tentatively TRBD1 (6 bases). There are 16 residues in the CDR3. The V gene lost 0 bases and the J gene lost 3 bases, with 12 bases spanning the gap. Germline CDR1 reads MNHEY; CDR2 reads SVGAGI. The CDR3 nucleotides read TGTGCCAGCAGTTACTCGGGGCAGGGGAGCTACAATGAGCAGTTCTTC. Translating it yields CASSYSGQGSYNEQFF.

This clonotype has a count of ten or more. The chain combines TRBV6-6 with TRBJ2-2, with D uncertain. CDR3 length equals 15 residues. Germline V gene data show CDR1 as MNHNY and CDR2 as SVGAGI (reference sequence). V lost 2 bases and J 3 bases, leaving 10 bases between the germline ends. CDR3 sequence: CASSYRATYTGELFF. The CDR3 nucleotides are TGTGCCAGCAGTTACCGGGCTACCTACACCGGGGAGCTGTTTTTT.

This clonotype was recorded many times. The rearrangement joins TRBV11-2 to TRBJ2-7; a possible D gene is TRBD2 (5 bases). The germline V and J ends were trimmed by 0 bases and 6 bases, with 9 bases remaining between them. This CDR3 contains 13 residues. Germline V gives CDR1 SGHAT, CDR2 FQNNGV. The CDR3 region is CASSLDTGSEQYF. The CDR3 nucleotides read TGTGCCAGCAGCTTAGATACGGGATCCGAGCAGTACTTC.

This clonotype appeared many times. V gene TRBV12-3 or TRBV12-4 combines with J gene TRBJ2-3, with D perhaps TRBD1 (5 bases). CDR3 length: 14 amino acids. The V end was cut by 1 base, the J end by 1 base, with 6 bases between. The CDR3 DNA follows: TGTGCCAGCAGTTTAGGCAGGGGCACAGATACGCAGTATTTT. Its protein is CASSLGRGTDTQYF.